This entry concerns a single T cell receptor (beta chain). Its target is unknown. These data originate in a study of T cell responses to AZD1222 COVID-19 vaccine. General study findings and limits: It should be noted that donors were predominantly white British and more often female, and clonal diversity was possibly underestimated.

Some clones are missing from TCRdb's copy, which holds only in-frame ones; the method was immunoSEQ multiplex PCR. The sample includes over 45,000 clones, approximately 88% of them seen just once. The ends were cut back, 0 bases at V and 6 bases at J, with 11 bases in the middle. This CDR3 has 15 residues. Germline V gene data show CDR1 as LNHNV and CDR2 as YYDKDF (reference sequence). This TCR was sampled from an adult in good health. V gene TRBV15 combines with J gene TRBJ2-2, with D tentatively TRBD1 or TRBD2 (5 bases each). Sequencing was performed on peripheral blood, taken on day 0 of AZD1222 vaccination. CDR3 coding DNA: TGTGCCACCAGCAGAGATCGGGAAGGGGCCGGGGAGCTGTTTTTT. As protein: CATSRDREGAGELFF.